This T cell receptor beta chain originates from a study of blood T cells in healthy people across ages (dated by TCRdb to about 2015). Turning to the overall study: In model experiments, roughly one uniquely barcoded TCR beta cDNA molecule per two T cells was captured by template switching. Using deep sequencing normalized with unique cDNA molecular identifiers, the study measured how TCR beta repertoire diversity changes with age. The donors were split into four age groups: young (average around 15 years), middle-aged (about 40), aged (62) and long-lived (roughly 86). To avoid experimental bias, donors of different ages were distributed randomly across sequencing lanes. Using the same blood draw, the study looked at two additional independent replicas of 1 million unique cDNA reads for two donors, one aged 18 to 29 and the other aged 80 or older. Broader findings and caveats from the paper: Compared with the aged group, the long-lived group had more naive CD4+ T cells, fewer expanded clones and increased TCR diversity, suggesting age selection. As age increased, observed TCR beta diversity per million T cells dropped in a roughly linear way, and a significant reduction was already evident by age 40. Because donor CMV infection status was unknown, age-related changes in expanded clonotypes were potentially confounded. Observed TCR beta diversity correlated strongly with the percentage of naive T cells measured by flow cytometry. Because profiling used bulk unsorted PBMCs, naive and antigen-experienced compartments could not be compared conclusively. Estimates of total diversity based on one million sequenced T cells were regarded as lower bounds and as underestimates.

Systemically healthy Caucasian individuals from Russia, some 38 in total and aged about 6 to 95 years, were included as donors. Each donor gave about 9.7 milliliters of peripheral blood, drawn into EDTA-treated Vacutainer tubes. Ficoll-Paque density-gradient centrifugation was used to isolate PBMCs, with at least 6.5 million per sample. Total RNA was extracted from PBMCs with Trizol reagent, with at least 5 micrograms obtained per sample. The percentages of naive CD45RAhigh/CD27high T cells were determined by flow cytometry on a PBMC aliquot from every donor. Libraries were made using 5' RACE. Instrument on record: Illumina HiSeq 2500. A second PCR of 7 to 11 cycles was run with a J-beta primer mix and a sample-barcoded 5' primer. A unique molecular identifier was introduced onto each TCR beta cDNA molecule by a template-switch 5' adaptor carrying 12 random nucleotides. At least 2.5 million CDR3-containing paired-end reads were obtained from each sample. First-strand cDNA was synthesized from all RNA with the Mint cDNA synthesis kit, primed by a TRBC-specific oligonucleotide. Following uracil-DNA glycosylase treatment, a first 18-cycle PCR with universal primers M1SS and BC2_uni_R was performed on all cDNA. In the authors' own workflow: For normalization, 1 million high-quality reads were randomly selected from each sample, with every read carrying a distinct molecular identifier. Reads sharing molecular identifiers were discarded rather than binned into consensus sequences. CDR3 identification, clonotype clustering and error correction used MiTCR with a Q25 quality threshold and the strictest error-elimination algorithm. A nonparametric unseen species model using Euler transformation provided a lower-bound estimate of total TCR beta diversity. The public reads were reprocessed in TCRdb via fastp at Q25 and MiXCR, keeping in-frame beta chains. Rows are combined by CDR3 protein, so each entry shows the most common genes and DNA. These V and J calls derive from TCRdb rather than the authors' analysis. For this sample there are about 570,000 distinct CDR3 sequences; about 25% appear just once. The ten top clones hold about a fifth of the sample.

On this clonotype: The antigen it recognizes is unknown. Per-nucleotide qualities are absent, and no much larger clonotype sits a single base away.

The CDR1 and CDR2 encoded by the germline V gene (reference sequence) are DFQATT and SNEGSKA. Its CDR3 holds 17 amino acids, cysteine through phenylalanine. Only CDR3 DNA remains: 51 bases, in frame from the first base. The germline V end is reduced by 5 bases and the J end by 4 bases; junction bases left unmatched: 14. In this chain, TRBV20-1 is recombined with TRBJ1-1, and 12 junctional nucleotides match TRBD1. The clonotype comes from a woman in her 70s in good health. Specimen: blood. In nucleotides, the sequence is TGCAGTGCTCGGTCCGTGGGACAGGGGGCCGGGAGCACTGAAGCTTTCTTT. This gives the protein CSARSVGQGAGSTEAFF.